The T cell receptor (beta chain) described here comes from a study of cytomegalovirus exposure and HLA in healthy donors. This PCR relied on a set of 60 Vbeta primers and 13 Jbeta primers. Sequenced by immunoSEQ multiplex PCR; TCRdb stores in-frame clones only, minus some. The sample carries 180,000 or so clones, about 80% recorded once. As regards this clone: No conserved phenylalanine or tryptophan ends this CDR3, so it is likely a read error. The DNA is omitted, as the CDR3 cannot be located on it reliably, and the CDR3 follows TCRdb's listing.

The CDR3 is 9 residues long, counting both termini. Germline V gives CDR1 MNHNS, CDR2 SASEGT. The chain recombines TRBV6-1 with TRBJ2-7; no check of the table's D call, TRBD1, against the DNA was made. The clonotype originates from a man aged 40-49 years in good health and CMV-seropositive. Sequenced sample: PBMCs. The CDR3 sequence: CATQGAGPE.